These 12 T cell receptor beta chains came from one sample sequenced in a study of shared clonotypes between healthy human individuals. Measured with immunoSEQ multiplex PCR; TCRdb has only the in-frame clones, and not every one. Of 2 million to 2.5 million clones in the sample, more than 80% were seen once. Input material: naive CD4+ T cells from PBMCs. Specified subset: CD45RA+ positively selected. These receptor sequences come from a man between 18 and 35 years old in good health. Some clones in this sample may be carry-over from other donors' samples.

The V and J genes are TRBV6-5 and TRBJ2-3, with TRBD1 matching 7 bases. Germline V gives CDR1 MNHEY, CDR2 SVGAGI. The ends lost 5 bases at V and 2 bases at J; junction bases unmatched: 4. The CDR3 runs 14 residues. The CDR3 loop reads CASSPGQNTDTQYF. The DNA for the CDR3 is TGTGCCAGCAGTCCGGGACAGAACACAGATACGCAGTATTTT.

The V gene is TRBV27, the J gene TRBJ2-1; D may be TRBD1 or TRBD2 (6 bases each). Trimming cost V 4 bases and J 10 bases, with 20 bases left between them. Germline V gene sequence: CDR1 MNHEY, CDR2 SMNVEV (reference sequence). The CDR3 is 15 residues long. The CDR3 protein is CASSSLTGALREQFF. The CDR3 region has the DNA TGTGCCAGCAGTTCCCTAACGGGGGCTTTGAGGGAGCAGTTCTTC.

This clone was recorded once. This chain uses TRBV28 with TRBJ1-2, with a possible D match to TRBD1 (5 bases). Trimming cost V 4 bases and J 7 bases, with 19 bases left between them. The CDR3 is made up of 15 amino acids. Germline-derived CDR1 and CDR2 are MDHEN and SYDVKM. The CDR3 sequence: CASSSTYPGSGGYTF. The CDR3 coding sequence is TGTGCCAGCAGTTCTACCTACCCAGGGTCTGGTGGCTACACCTTC.

This clone showed up just a few times. V and J are TRBV28 and TRBJ1-1; D is unresolved. The CDR3 is made up of 11 amino acids. V lost 6 bases to trimming and J lost 8 bases, with 10 bases between them. The germline V gene has CDR1 MDHEN and CDR2 SYDVKM. This CDR3 is CASRRLGEAFF. The CDR3 DNA is TGTGCCAGCAGACGACTCGGCGAAGCTTTCTTT.

The chain combines TRBV6-6 with TRBJ1-2; D is possibly TRBD1 (5 bases). CDR1 is MNHNY and CDR2 is SVGAGI in the germline V gene (reference sequence). This CDR3 comprises 14 residues. With 7 bases removed from V and 4 bases from J, the gap between germline ends came to 16 bases. The DNA for the CDR3 is TGTGCCAGCACCCCCGAGGGCAGGGCCTATGGCTACACCTTC. Protein: CASTPEGRAYGYTF.

This clone has just one count. This sequence joins TRBV9 and TRBJ2-5; 8 bases align to TRBD2. Germline V lookup: CDR1 SGDLS, CDR2 YYNGEE. The ends lost 4 bases at V and 3 bases at J; junction bases unmatched: 8. This CDR3 region has 15 residues. CDR3 DNA sequence: TGTGCCAGCAGCCGGGGGGGACGGCAGGAAGAGACCCAGTACTTC. Protein product: CASSRGGRQEETQYF.

The chain uses TRBV28 and TRBJ2-1; the match to TRBD1 covers 9 bases. CDR3 size: 15 residues. Losses at the gene ends were 6 bases for V and 4 bases for J; bases not matched to a gene: 7. The germline V gene has CDR1 MDHEN and CDR2 SYDVKM. CDR3 in amino acids: CASRETGGAYNEQFF. CDR3 coding DNA: TGTGCCAGCAGAGAAACAGGGGGCGCGTACAATGAGCAGTTCTTC.

As DNA, the CDR3 is TGTGCCAGCACTCCCTCGGGGTTTGAGGAAAAACTGTTTTTT. Protein: CASTPSGFEEKLFF. This rearrangement joins TRBV28 to TRBJ1-4; D uncertain. The CDR3 sequence is 14 residues long. Germline V CDR1 and CDR2: MDHEN, SYDVKM. Trimming took off 7 bases at V and 8 bases at J, with 17 bases between the two ends.

J is TRBJ2-1 and V is TRBV19; TRBD2 agrees at 9 bases. Germline CDR1 and CDR2: LNHDA and SQIVND (reference sequence). Trimming took 7 bases from V and 6 from J; bases not matched to a gene: 10. The CDR3 loop spans 15 amino acids. The CDR3 nucleotides read TGTGCCAGTACCCCCGGCGGGAGGGGGGGCAATGAGCAGTTCTTC. It yields the protein CASTPGGRGGNEQFF.

The chain is built from TRBV5-6 and TRBJ1-1, with D hard to call. CDR1 is SGHDT, CDR2 YYEEEE, per germline. Trimming shortened V by 0 bases and J by 3 bases, and 9 bases separated the two germline ends. The CDR3 length is 14 residues. The CDR3: CASSLVGSYTEAFF. In nucleotides, the CDR3 is TGTGCCAGCAGCTTGGTGGGCAGTTACACTGAAGCTTTCTTT.

About this clone itself: The sample holds other DNA sequences that translate to the same CDR3. The chain uses TRBV4-2 and TRBJ1-4, with D perhaps matching TRBD1 (5 bases). Trimming removed 0 bases at V and 8 bases at J, with 16 bases between. Germline-derived CDR1 and CDR2 are LGHNA and YNFKEQ. This CDR3 is 16 amino acids long. The CDR3: CASSQEGGGSREKLFF. Here the CDR3 DNA reads TGTGCCAGCAGCCAAGAAGGTGGGGGATCCCGGGAAAAACTGTTTTTT.

This clone was seen just once. The chain carries TRBV7-8 and TRBJ2-1; 12 nucleotides match TRBD2. From germline, CDR1 is SGHVS and CDR2 FQNEAQ. V shed 5 bases and J 9 bases; nucleotides not matched to a gene: 5. The CDR3 loop spans 14 amino acids. As DNA, the CDR3 is TGTGCCAGCAGCGTGACTAGCGGGAGCGGTGAGCAGTTCTTC. This gives the protein CASSVTSGSGEQFF.